Listed here are 20 T cell receptor beta chains from one sample, sequenced in a study of blood T cell repertoires in COVID-19. Assay used: immunoSEQ multiplex PCR; TCRdb lists only in-frame clones, some missing. This sample has approximately 220,000 clones; roughly 86% occur once, and the top ten carry 2.6%. The sequenced sample consisted of PBMCs or T cells enriched from blood (not recorded which). The source of these receptors is a woman in her 30s with acute COVID-19.

The chain has TRBV7-2 and TRBJ1-1, with TRBD1 matching over 8 bases. V trimming: 5 bases; J trimming: 10 bases; junction bases outside the gene matches: 6. This CDR3 comprises 12 residues. Germline CDR1 reads SGHTA; CDR2 reads FQGNSA. In nucleotides, the CDR3 is TGTGCCAGCAGCCCAATGGACAGGGCAGCTTTCTTT. Translating it yields CASSPMDRAAFF.

This clone was counted between two and nine times. The V gene is TRBV7-2, the J gene TRBJ2-7; 9 bases line up with TRBD1. CDR1 and CDR2 from the germline V gene are SGHTA and FQGNSA. V shed 5 bases and J 5 bases; nucleotides not matched to a gene: 4. This CDR3 contains 13 residues. CDR3 sequence reads: CASSRQGDNEQYF. DNA for the CDR3: TGTGCCAGCAGCAGACAGGGGGATAACGAGCAGTACTTC.

This chain connects TRBV30 to TRBJ1-4; D unresolved. Germline V gene sequence: CDR1 GTSNPN, CDR2 SVGIG (reference sequence). The CDR3 totals 16 residues. V was shortened by 2 bases and J by 7 bases, with 20 bases between the two germline ends. For the CDR3, the DNA is TGTGCCTGGAGTTTGGGAGGGATAGGTGCGAGTGAAAAACTGTTTTTT. It is translated as CAWSLGGIGASEKLFF. Complete variable domain (other parts from reference TRBV30 and TRBJ1-4): SQTIHQWPATLVQPVGSPLSLECTVEGTSNPNLYWYRQAAGRGLQLLFYSVGIGQISSEVPQNLSASRPQDRQFILSSKKLLLSDSGFYLCAWSLGGIGASEKLFFGSGTQLSVL.

This chain's CDR3 is CASSQTGVGETQYF. The CDR3 nucleotides are TGCGCCAGCAGCCAAACGGGGGTCGGGGAGACCCAGTACTTC. The chain has TRBV4-1 and TRBJ2-5, with D tentatively TRBD2 (6 bases). V gave up 2 bases and J gave up 5 bases, with 12 bases separating them. This CDR3 is 14 amino acids long. CDR1 and CDR2 (germline): MGHRA, YSYEKL.

This clone was detected ten times or more. The genes are TRBV5-8 and TRBJ2-2; a weak D match, TRBD2 (5 bases). The CDR3 length is 15 residues. Germline V gives CDR1 SGHTS, CDR2 YDEGEE. V lost 1 base and J 4 bases, leaving 11 bases between the germline ends. CDR3 in DNA: TGTGCCAGCAGCTTGAACGGGGTTAGCACCGGGGAGCTGTTTTTT. Protein: CASSLNGVSTGELFF.

J is TRBJ2-3 and V is TRBV6-5; no clear D. Germline CDR1 reads MNHEY; CDR2 reads SVGAGI. Trimming cost V 10 bases and J 6 bases, with 11 bases left between them. This CDR3 region has 11 residues. The CDR3 nucleotides read TGTGCCAAGACTCTCTGGGATACGCAGTATTTT. Protein: CAKTLWDTQYF.

About this clone itself: One junction end does not reproduce the germline sequence, and a read error may be involved. The CDR3 bases are TGTGCCGGCAGCCTCTCGCGATTCCTGTTTTTT. Translation gives CAGSLSRFLFF. The chain combines TRBV11-2 with TRBJ2-2; D not resolved. The germline V gene encodes CDR1 SGHAT and CDR2 FQNNGV. The CDR3 is 11 amino acids.

This clone is a singleton in its sample. V is TRBV29-1 and J is TRBJ2-1, with D possibly matching TRBD2 (6 bases). The germline V gene has CDR1 SQVTM and CDR2 ANQGSEA. This CDR3 contains 15 residues. The V gene lost 1 base and the J gene lost 2 bases, with 12 bases spanning the gap. The CDR3 sequence: CSVEVTGEAYNEQFF. CDR3 nucleotide sequence: TGCAGCGTTGAAGTTACCGGGGAGGCCTACAATGAGCAGTTCTTC.

CDR3 amino acids: CASSQSGRRRGGNEQFF. CDR3 in DNA: TGCGCCAGCAGCCAATCTGGTAGACGGAGGGGGGGTAATGAGCAGTTCTTC. The rearrangement uses TRBV4-3 and TRBJ2-1; D is perhaps TRBD2 (7 bases). V was trimmed by 2 bases and J by 7 bases, leaving 21 bases between them. The CDR3 loop spans 17 amino acids. Germline V CDR1 and CDR2: LGHNA, YSLEER.

The rearrangement links TRBV7-2 to TRBJ1-6; 8 positions match TRBD1. Trimming removed 5 bases from V and 7 bases from J; junction bases left unmatched: 4. Germline V gives CDR1 SGHTA, CDR2 FQGNSA. The CDR3 runs to 14 residues. The CDR3 region has the DNA TGTGCCAGCAGCCCAGGGGGCTCGAATTCACCCCTCCACTTT. It encodes CASSPGGSNSPLHF.

The J gene is TRBJ2-7, the V gene TRBV7-2, with 10 bases lining up with TRBD1. V lost 5 bases and J lost 4; bases outside the gene matches: 8. Germline CDR1 SGHTA, CDR2 FQGNSA. The CDR3 totals 15 residues. In DNA, the CDR3 is TGTGCCAGCAGCCTAACCGGGACAGGGGAGTACGAGCAGTACTTC. Encoded protein: CASSLTGTGEYEQYF.

The chain couples TRBV11-3 to TRBJ2-7, with D tentatively TRBD1 (6 bases). Germline lookup yields CDR1 SGHNT and CDR2 YENEEA. V lost 1 base and J 3 bases, leaving 13 bases between the germline ends. This CDR3 contains 15 residues. The CDR3 DNA is TGTGCCAGCAGCTTAGGGGATTCAGGGGTCTACGAGCAGTACTTC. Protein product: CASSLGDSGVYEQYF.

The V call is TRBV7-8, the J call TRBJ2-1, with 8 bases aligning to TRBD1. With V trimmed by 6 bases and J by 7 bases, 11 bases remained unmatched. The CDR3 is made up of 15 amino acids. Germline V gives CDR1 SGHVS, CDR2 FQNEAQ. The CDR3 sequence is CASSDHRGVSNEQFF. The CDR3 DNA reads as TGTGCCAGCAGTGACCACAGGGGGGTGTCGAATGAGCAGTTCTTC.

This clone was counted only a few times. The rearrangement uses TRBV7-9 and TRBJ1-5; D may be TRBD1 (5 bases). The CDR3 runs to 14 residues. Trimming left V 5 bases short and J 2 bases short, with 10 bases between. Germline V gene data show CDR1 as SEHNR and CDR2 as FQNEAQ (reference sequence). The CDR3 coding sequence is TGTGCCAGCAGCACAGACAGTCGCAATCAGCCCCAGCATTTT. It is translated as CASSTDSRNQPQHF.

The genes are TRBV7-9 and TRBJ1-4; TRBD1 might be the D (5 bases). This CDR3 has 14 residues. Trimming removed 6 bases from V and 10 bases from J, with 18 bases in between. Germline CDR1 reads SEHNR; CDR2 reads FQNEAQ (reference sequence). As DNA, the CDR3 is TGTGCCAGCAGTCGGGGCGATATGGGGGGAAAACTGTTTTTT. This codes for CASSRGDMGGKLFF.

The rearrangement uses TRBV11-3 and TRBJ2-5; TRBD2 aligns across 10 bases. Per germline, CDR1 SGHNT and CDR2 YENEEA. The length of the CDR3 is 16 residues. V shed 5 bases and J 0 bases; nucleotides not matched to a gene: 6. In DNA, the CDR3 is TGTGCCAGCAGCCGCGGACTAGCGGAAAACCAAGAGACCCAGTACTTC. Protein product: CASSRGLAENQETQYF.

Here the CDR3 DNA reads TGTGCCAGCACTCGCTGGAAAAGGGGGTACGAAAAACTGTTTTTT. Translated, it gives CASTRWKRGYEKLFF. The chain links TRBV11-2 to TRBJ1-4, with D tentatively TRBD1 (6 bases). Germline V gene data show CDR1 as SGHAT and CDR2 as FQNNGV. The CDR3 totals 15 residues. The V end was cut by 7 bases, the J end by 8 bases, with 20 bases between. The full variable domain, completed using reference TRBV11-2 and TRBJ1-4, is EAGVAQSPRYKIIEKRQSVAFWCNPISGHATLYWYQQILGQGPKLLIQFQNNGVVDDSQLPKDRFSAERLKGVDSTLKIQPAKLEDSAVYLCASTRWKRGYEKLFFGSGTQLSVL.

This chain uses TRBV24-1 with TRBJ2-3; maybe TRBD1 (6 bases). V shed 4 bases and J shed 2 bases, with 9 bases lying between them. This CDR3 region has 14 residues. The germline gives CDR1 KGHDR, CDR2 SFDVKD. The CDR3 bases are TGTGCCACCAGTGACGTGGGGGCCACAGATACGCAGTATTTT. It codes for CATSDVGATDTQYF.

This chain links TRBV11-2 with TRBJ1-5; weak D call: TRBD1 (5 bases). V lost 8 bases and J lost 0, with 8 bases in between. From germline, CDR1 is SGHAT and CDR2 FQNNGV. This CDR3 is 13 amino acids long. DNA for the CDR3: TGTGCCAGCGGACAAAATAGCAATCAGCCCCAGCATTTT. Its translation: CASGQNSNQPQHF.

The V call is TRBV19, the J call TRBJ2-7, with 7 bases fitting TRBD1. V lost 4 bases to trimming and J lost 2 bases; unmatched junction nucleotides: 5. The CDR3 has 14 residues. The germline V gene has CDR1 LNHDA and CDR2 SQIVND (reference sequence). The DNA of the CDR3 is TGTGCCAGTAGTAGCCAGGGGGATACCTACGAGCAGTACTTC. Its translation: CASSSQGDTYEQYF.